The text below deals with one T cell receptor (beta chain). The CDR3 totals 15 residues. CDR1 and CDR2 (germline): KGHSH, LQKENI. V lost 0 bases, J lost 5 bases, and 13 bases lay in between. 60 Vbeta and 13 Jbeta primers were used in PCR. Sequenced by immunoSEQ multiplex PCR; TCRdb stores in-frame clones only, minus some. The table lists over 100,000 clones, about four fifths of them singletons. This sample is drawn from a study of cytomegalovirus exposure and HLA in healthy donors. The TCR originated in a man in his thirties or forties in good health and CMV-seropositive. Material: PBMCs. V usage is TRBV18 and J usage is TRBJ1-1, with D possibly being TRBD1 (5 bases). The CDR3 sequence is CASSPPNQGGTEAFF. The CDR3 DNA reads as TGTGCCAGCTCACCACCGAATCAGGGAGGTACTGAAGCTTTCTTT.